This TCR beta chain comes out of a study of blood T cells in healthy people across ages. Then a second PCR, running about 7 to 11 cycles, was carried out with a sample-barcoded 5' primer and a J-beta primer mix. TCRdb re-derived calls from the 5' RACE reads in MiXCR, one entry per CDR3 protein. The table lists more than 800,000 distinct CDR3 sequences, roughly 45% of them singletons. This clonotype has only a few counts. Each donor gave roughly 9.1 milliliters of peripheral blood. Each sample yielded at least 6 micrograms of PBMC total RNA. The ends were cut back, 6 bases at V and 6 bases at J, with 12 bases in the middle. The CDR3 is made up of 13 amino acids.

Sequenced sample: blood. This chain links TRBV12-3 or TRBV12-4 with TRBJ2-1, with D unclear. This sequence was found in a woman in her sixties or seventies in good health. The CDR3 region is CASRARISNEQFF. The CDR3 DNA follows: TGTGCCAGCAGGGCCCGGATTTCCAATGAGCAGTTCTTC.